This entry is about one T cell receptor (beta chain). Trimming removed 7 bases at V and 5 bases at J, with 6 bases between. This CDR3 has 11 residues. CDR1 is SGHRS and CDR2 is YFSETQ in the germline V gene. These data come from a study of shared T cell receptors in the human thymus. Profiled with immunoSEQ multiplex PCR; TCRdb holds only in-frame clones, not every one. The data contain 700,000 or so clones, 70% to 90% of them singletons. These same records also appear under a second study, on human thymus T cells.

Sample: thymocytes. This clonotype originated in a girl under three years old with a congenital heart defect. The J gene is TRBJ2-2, the V gene TRBV5-1; D is perhaps TRBD1 (6 bases). The CDR3 spells CASQGTGELFF. The CDR3 nucleotides are TGCGCCAGCCAGGGGACCGGGGAGCTGTTTTTT.